A selection of T cell receptor beta chains follows, all from one sample in a study of blood T cell repertoires in COVID-19. Assay: immunoSEQ multiplex PCR; the TCRdb copy retains only in-frame clones and omits some. The table lists tens of thousands of clones, approximately 90% of them singletons, with 27% in the top ten. The sequenced sample was peripheral blood. The receptors shown here come from a man aged 45 to 65 with active or convalescent COVID-19. CDR3s include the opening cysteine and the closing phenylalanine or tryptophan. Fields, in order: D gene, J gene, V gene, clone size, CDR3 protein, CDR3 DNA. A D gene is named only where the DNA matches it firmly. For some rows the clone size is stated as once, few or many, or as a class when expanded; others skip it.

D: TRBD1; J: TRBJ1-4; V: TRBV4-3; size: .; CDR3: CASSRSSGTDNEKLFF; DNA: TGCGCCAGCAGCCGCTCCTCCGGGACAGATAATGAAAAACTGTTTTTT
D: .; J: TRBJ1-2; V: TRBV19; size: .; CDR3: CASSIPDSSRRGYTF; DNA: TGTGCCAGTAGTATCCCGGACTCCTCGAGGCGGGGCTACACCTTC
D: TRBD1; J: TRBJ1-4; V: TRBV27; size: .; CDR3: CASSTRTGGINEKLFF; DNA: TGTGCCAGCAGTACCCGCACAGGGGGCATTAATGAAAAACTGTTTTTT
D: TRBD2; J: TRBJ2-5; V: TRBV5-4; size: .; CDR3: CASSLAGRQETQYF; DNA: TGTGCCAGCAGCCTAGCGGGAAGGCAAGAGACCCAGTACTTC
D: .; J: TRBJ1-2; V: TRBV25-1; size: .; CDR3: CASRAPGDGGGYTF; DNA: TGTGCCAGCAGGGCTCCCGGAGATGGGGGCGGCTACACCTTC
D: .; J: TRBJ2-3; V: TRBV7-6; size: .; CDR3: CASSLVGAPTDTQYF; DNA: TGTGCCAGCAGCTTAGTGGGGGCCCCCACAGATACGCAGTATTTT
D: TRBD1; J: TRBJ2-1; V: TRBV19; size: .; CDR3: CASSSRRGLIGEQFF; DNA: TGTGCCAGTAGCTCCCGTAGGGGGCTCATTGGGGAGCAGTTCTTC
D: .; J: TRBJ1-4; V: TRBV19; size: .; CDR3: CASSPRGNEKLFF; DNA: TGTGCCAGTAGCCCAAGGGGTAATGAAAAACTGTTTTTT
D: .; J: TRBJ2-7; V: TRBV6-2/TRBV6-3; size: .; CDR3: CASSYPPDGDYEQYF; DNA: TGTGCCAGCAGTTATCCCCCGGACGGGGATTACGAGCAGTACTTC
D: .; J: TRBJ1-4; V: TRBV10-2; size: .; CDR3: CASSETDHEKLFF; DNA: TGCGCCAGCAGTGAGACAGACCATGAAAAACTGTTTTTT
D: .; J: TRBJ1-4; V: TRBV6-5; size: .; CDR3: CASSYSKGGKLFF; DNA: TGTGCCAGCAGTTACTCGAAAGGGGGAAAACTGTTTTTT
D: TRBD1; J: TRBJ2-1; V: TRBV5-1; size: .; CDR3: CASSTQTGLNEQFF; DNA: TGCGCCAGCAGCACCCAGACAGGGCTCAATGAGCAGTTCTTC
D: .; J: TRBJ2-2; V: TRBV18; size: .; CDR3: CASSPRIQQGSAGELFF; DNA: TGTGCCAGCTCACCAAGAATACAGCAGGGATCGGCCGGGGAGCTGTTTTTT
D: .; J: TRBJ2-7; V: TRBV2; size: .; CDR3: CASSEGGGGYEQYF; DNA: TGTGCCAGCAGTGAAGGGGGAGGGGGCTACGAGCAGTACTTC
D: TRBD1; J: TRBJ2-2; V: TRBV6-4; size: .; CDR3: CASRGQGATGELFF; DNA: TGTGCCAGCAGGGGACAGGGGGCTACCGGGGAGCTGTTTTTT
D: .; J: TRBJ1-2; V: TRBV19; size: few; CDR3: CASSIVGQNNYGYTF; DNA: TGTGCCAGTAGTATAGTCGGACAGAACAACTATGGCTACACCTTC
D: TRBD2; J: TRBJ2-5; V: TRBV28; size: .; CDR3: CASSKGTSGRAPETQYF; DNA: TGTGCCAGCAGCAAAGGGACTAGCGGGAGGGCCCCAGAGACCCAGTACTTC
D: .; J: TRBJ2-6; V: TRBV30; size: .; CDR3: CAWRRGRALPGANVLTF; DNA: TGTGCCTGGAGGAGGGGGAGGGCCCTCCCTGGGGCCAACGTCCTGACTTTC